The present T cell receptor (beta chain) was sequenced within a study of beta chain features in type 1 diabetes (dated by TCRdb to the late 2010s). Looking at the study overall: Mean age, gender distribution, total cell number and subset yield did not differ between patients and healthy donors. The study compared the TCRB repertoires of sorted circulating CD4+ T cell subsets in recently diagnosed type 1 diabetes patients with those in matched healthy donors. A total of over 95,000,000 sorted cells were examined across all samples, and RNA yield correlated strongly with the number of cells per subset. Regulatory and stem cell-like memory subsets were isolated from only 8 patients and roughly eight healthy donors, whereas naive and central memory subsets came from all 30 or so donors. The paper as a whole reports these results and caveats: Fewer insertions and more nucleotide deletions at VDJ recombination sites were observed in patients with type 1 diabetes, implying thymic rearrangement abnormalities. Because small numbers of individuals were included in the HLA sub-analyses, any influence of HLA type on TCRB rearrangement was left unresolved. Naive, central memory and regulatory TCRB repertoires appeared to be more similar among patients than among healthy donors. Shorter templates might have been favored by PCR, but patient and control samples were amplified and corrected together, so both groups would have been affected equally by any skew. Sequencing cDNA rather than genomic DNA could over-represent highly expressing activated cells, although activation and CD3 levels did not differ between groups. Type 1 diabetes patients showed a moderate but significant shortening of TCRB CDR3 length in all four CD4+ subsets.

The entire amount of isolated RNA was reverse transcribed using the High Capacity cDNA Reverse Transcription Kit, so the sequenced TCRB transcripts were expressed ones. Naive, central memory and regulatory T cell samples underwent deep immunoSEQ sequencing, averaging roughly 3.4 million total reads per sample. Sorted cells were lysed in RLT buffer, and RNA was extracted using DNase-treated RNeasy Micro or Mini kits according to cell number. To prevent cross-contamination, every cell subset was processed on its own, while patient and healthy donor samples were processed together. The immunoSEQ multiplex PCR was used to amplify TCRB sequences from cDNA, yielding 87-bp fragments that span the CDR3 region. Amplicons were sequenced on the Illumina HiSeq platform. From the authors' description of their analysis: Synthetic template baselines were used to correct PCR bias computationally, reads within Hamming distance 2 were collapsed, and singletons that could not be merged were discarded. Reads were aligned against IMGT to assign V, D and J genes, CDR3 length and insertions or deletions at six rearrangement sites. Within each subset, clonotype counts were normalized to sorted cell number, and only after that were true diversity and Gini coefficients computed with the tcR R package. The overlap coefficient, calculated on TCRB nucleotide sequences, was used to quantify repertoire sharing. Out-of-frame TCRB sequences from naive cells were analyzed as a proxy for the pre-selection repertoire. Not all clones reach the TCRdb copy of this immuneACCESS table, which keeps in-frame sequences only. Checked studies attribute under half of the gap to unresolved V genes and leave the rest unexplained. The V and J calls and clone size are taken from that table; D and trimming were inferred from the DNA. Present in this sample are roughly 450,000 clones, roughly 10% of which were seen just once. The ten largest clones take up 0.045% to 0.06% of the sample.

This clone appeared a few times. Its specific antigen is unknown. Base qualities are missing; no much larger clone stands one base away. The CDR3, cysteine through phenylalanine, is 17 amino acids long. Only the CDR3 DNA stays, 51 bases, in frame from base 1. Trimming accounts for 2 bases at V and 4 bases at J, while the number of junction bases matched to no gene is 9. The germline V gene gives CDR1 as MGHRA and CDR2 as YSYEKL. Each donor gave one peripheral blood draw, averaging about 100 mL, which was collected into heparinised tubes. A BD FACSAria II was used to sort naive, central memory, regulatory and stem cell-like memory CD4+ T cells with a panel that included CD45RO, CCR7, CD25, CD127, CD95 and CD27. Purity was above 98% for every sorted population. Right away, PBMCs were isolated by Lymphoprep density gradient centrifugation and were stained directly, with no culture step. So that batch effects would be minimized, each experiment stained and sorted samples in pairs, pairing one healthy donor with one patient.

The material sequenced was naive CD4+ T cells from blood. What this sample's cell subset or site label stands for: true naive CD4+ T cells. This clonotype originated in a woman aged 18-29 years in good health. The chain is made from TRBV4-1 and TRBJ2-3; 10 bases in the middle match TRBD2. The base sequence is TGCGCCAGCAGCCAAACCTCTAGCGGGGGTGGCCCAGATACGCAGTATTTT. Its protein product is CASSQTSSGGGPDTQYF.